These T cell receptor beta chains were read from a single sample in a study of preoperative IRX-2 immunotherapy in early breast cancer. Clones were read by immunoSEQ multiplex PCR, and TCRdb kept only the in-frame ones, dropping some. The repertoire holds around 34,000 clones, with over 90% as singletons. Sampling was done from a patient treated with IRX-2 immunotherapy. These receptors came from a human donor with breast cancer. CDR3s include the opening cysteine and the closing phenylalanine or tryptophan.

>TRBV29-1|TRBJ1-1
CSVEGGAEAFF
>TRBV27|TRBJ2-7
CASSFRQAYEQYF
>TRBV7-3|TRBJ2-1
CASSLRGNRYNEQFF
>TRBV5-5|TRBJ2-2
CASSLGASIGELFF
>TRBV9|TRBJ2-3
CASSVEGGRATDTQYF
>TRBV6-6|TRBJ2-5
CASTGRVGGETQYF
>TRBV19|TRBJ2-4
CASSTERGQKNIQYF
>TRBV30|TRBJ1-2
CAWNSIYGYTF
>TRBV19|TRBJ1-2
CASNNGRFIDGYTF
>TRBV19|TRBJ1-2
CASSIRNLLAYGYTF
>TRBV2|TRBJ2-1
CASSEWAGRGSEQFF
>TRBV7-3|TRBJ2-5
CASSLAAGIETQYF
>TRBV5-3|TRBJ2-4
CARSLGHGLAKNIQYF
>TRBV7-8|TRBJ2-5
CASSLVWEGFQETQYF
>TRBV11-3|TRBJ1-1
CASSPDGMNTEAFF
>TRBV2|TRBJ1-4
CASSWGDRAAEKLFF
>TRBV29-1|TRBJ2-7
CSVTKGLSPSYEQYF
>TRBV28|TRBJ1-4
CASNERDGSRGEKLFF
>TRBV10-3|TRBJ1-4
CATGIGTAKEKLFF
>TRBV27|TRBJ2-1
CASSLAGGALNEQFF
>TRBV30|TRBJ1-1
CAWSVIPGRESDTEAFF
>TRBV5-6|TRBJ1-1
CASSLGWNRNTEAFF
>TRBV10-3|TRBJ1-4
CAISNSATNEKLFF
>TRBV27|TRBJ2-7
CASSVNYRDRRTYEQYF
>TRBV2|TRBJ1-6
CASSEWEGTYNSPLHF
>TRBV28|NA
CASRVNGGGFYEQYF
>TRBV27|TRBJ1-1
CASWGGNTEAFF
>TRBV4-1|TRBJ2-7
CASSHGTLTGGEQYF
>TRBV4-2|TRBJ2-3
CASSQDLNRESDTQYF
>TRBV7-2|TRBJ2-2
CASSLEAVDRGLGELFF
>TRBV6-5|TRBJ2-4
CASSYAGRRDIQYF
>TRBV27|TRBJ1-5
CASSLRGQPQHF
>TRBV28|TRBJ2-3
CASSFSGSIGDTQYF
>TRBV11-3|TRBJ2-7
CASSSAGGAQYF
>TRBV7-2|TRBJ2-6
CASSSQWGANVLTF
>TRBV10-1|TRBJ2-4
CASESGLAGLAKNIQYF
>TRBV7-9|TRBJ2-5
CASSLVGVETQYF
>TRBV9|TRBJ2-7
CASSVGTGPNEQYF
>TRBV7-2|TRBJ1-1
CASSPGGVPDTEAFF
>TRBV6-5|TRBJ2-3
CASSYSRSTDTQYF
>TRBV28|TRBJ2-1
CASSEAGLLALEQFF
>TRBV7-8|TRBJ1-3
CASTAGAGNTIYF
>TRBV6-5|TRBJ1-5
CASGPSQPQHF
>TRBV19|TRBJ2-7
CASSFLAGRGGEQYF
>TRBV27|TRBJ1-5
CASSFGYSNQPQHF
>TRBV9|TRBJ2-1
CASSVEQGGGYNEQFF
>TRBV6-5|TRBJ1-2
CASRSITEGYGYTF
>TRBV13|TRBJ2-1
CASSGLGLAAVSSYNEQFF
>TRBV9|TRBJ1-2
CASSVGLDYGYTF
>TRBV19|TRBJ1-3
CASLDGQLSGNTIYF
>TRBV19|TRBJ2-2
CATSAPPPGELFF
>TRBV29-1|TRBJ1-5
CSVVDRVNQPQHF
>TRBV6-1|TRBJ1-3
CASSPGGAGGNTIYF